The T cell receptor (beta chain) described here comes from a study of blood T cell repertoires in COVID-19. The V end lost 3 bases, the J end lost 2 bases, and 4 bases lay between the germline ends. CDR1 is MDHEN and CDR2 is SYDVKM in the germline V gene. The length of the CDR3 is 12 residues. Participants were placed into cohorts based on the clinical history they reported. The method was immunoSEQ multiplex PCR; TCRdb's version includes in-frame clones alone and lacks a portion of them. The sample lists roughly 300,000 clones, roughly nine tenths seen once, with roughly 18% in the top ten. The material sequenced was PBMCs or T cells enriched from blood (not recorded which). The receptor's source is a woman aged 25 to 39 who had recovered from COVID-19. This sequence joins TRBV28 and TRBJ1-1; no clear D gene. Here the CDR3 reads CASSFRNTEAFF. The CDR3 DNA is TGTGCCAGCAGTTTTAGAAACACTGAAGCTTTCTTT.